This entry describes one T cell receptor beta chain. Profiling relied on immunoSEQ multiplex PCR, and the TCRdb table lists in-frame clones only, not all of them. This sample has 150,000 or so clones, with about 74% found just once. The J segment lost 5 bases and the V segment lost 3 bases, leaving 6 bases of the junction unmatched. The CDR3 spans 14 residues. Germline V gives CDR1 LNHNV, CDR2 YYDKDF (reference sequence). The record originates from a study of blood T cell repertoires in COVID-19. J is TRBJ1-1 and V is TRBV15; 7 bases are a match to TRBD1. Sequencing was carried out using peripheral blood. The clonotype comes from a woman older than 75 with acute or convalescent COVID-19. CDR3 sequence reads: CATSSRTGWTEAFF. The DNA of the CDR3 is TGTGCCACCAGCAGTCGGACAGGTTGGACTGAAGCTTTCTTT.